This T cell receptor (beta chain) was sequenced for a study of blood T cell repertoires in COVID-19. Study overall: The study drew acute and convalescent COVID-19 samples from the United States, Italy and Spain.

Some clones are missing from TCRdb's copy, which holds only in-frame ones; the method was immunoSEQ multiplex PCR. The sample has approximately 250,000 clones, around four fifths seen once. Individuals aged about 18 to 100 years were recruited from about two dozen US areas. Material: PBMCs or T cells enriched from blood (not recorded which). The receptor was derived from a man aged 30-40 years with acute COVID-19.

The CDR3 DNA follows: TGTGCCAGCAGCGGGGGACAGGGTTACAACTATGGCTACACCTTC. Its translation is CASSGGQGYNYGYTF. The V call is TRBV5-4, the J call TRBJ1-2; TRBD1 matches 9 bases. V trimming: 4 bases; J trimming: 2 bases; junction bases outside the gene matches: 6. The CDR3 loop spans 15 amino acids. CDR1 SGHNT and CDR2 YYREEE come from the germline V gene (reference sequence).